These T cell receptor beta chains were read from a single sample in a study of PD-L1 blockade in urothelial cancer. The data were produced by immunoSEQ multiplex PCR, yet TCRdb's version contains in-frame clones alone and is incomplete. The repertoire holds about 29,000 clones, around 80% seen once, with just under 3% in the top ten. Here the sequenced sample was PBMCs, taken around atezolizumab (anti-PD-L1) treatment. The receptors stem from a man between 65 and 80 years old with urothelial cancer. Each CDR3 is given with its conserved first and last residue. Each record gives: V gene, J gene, D gene, CDR3 protein. A D gene is named only where the DNA matches it firmly.

V: TRBV9
J: TRBJ1-1
D: -
CDR3: CASSVALNTEAFF

V: TRBV5-5
J: TRBJ2-3
D: TRBD2
CDR3: CASSGGGLEVSDTQYF

V: TRBV18
J: TRBJ2-2
D: -
CDR3: CASSLSLTVNTGELFF

V: TRBV7-2
J: TRBJ2-3
D: TRBD2
CDR3: CASSFGAGEGVGDTQYF

V: TRBV9
J: TRBJ2-1
D: TRBD2
CDR3: CASSPGLAEYNEQFF

V: TRBV7-2
J: TRBJ2-7
D: -
CDR3: CASSLQGPTSYEQYF

V: TRBV7-9
J: TRBJ2-3
D: TRBD2
CDR3: CASRRSSGDTQYF

V: TRBV2
J: TRBJ2-3
D: TRBD1
CDR3: CASSGAGTERTDTQYF

V: TRBV11-2
J: TRBJ2-3
D: TRBD2
CDR3: CASSYGGGSGTQYF

V: TRBV28
J: TRBJ1-2
D: -
CDR3: CASSIPNRDGYGYTF

V: TRBV5-5
J: TRBJ2-3
D: -
CDR3: CASSLDTDTQYF

V: TRBV7-6
J: TRBJ2-3
D: TRBD2
CDR3: CASSLTGLPTDTQYF

V: TRBV7-7
J: TRBJ2-5
D: -
CDR3: CASSRSGFQETQYF

V: TRBV9
J: TRBJ2-7
D: TRBD2
CDR3: CASSGTSGSYEQYF

V: TRBV6-4
J: TRBJ2-3
D: -
CDR3: CASSESLPDTQYF

V: TRBV29-1
J: TRBJ2-2
D: -
CDR3: CSVRRGNTGELFF

V: TRBV6-6
J: TRBJ2-3
D: -
CDR3: CASSTHGEAGTDTQYF

V: TRBV27
J: TRBJ1-2
D: TRBD1
CDR3: CAPRTGKDYGYTF

V: TRBV25-1
J: TRBJ2-6
D: -
CDR3: CASSESGRAGANVLTF

V: TRBV7-9
J: TRBJ1-2
D: -
CDR3: CASAMGGEWDYGYTF

V: TRBV28
J: TRBJ2-1
D: TRBD2
CDR3: CASSSGLASGNEQFF

V: TRBV11-2
J: TRBJ2-5
D: TRBD1
CDR3: CASSHRQGVGQETQYF

V: TRBV4-3
J: TRBJ1-4
D: TRBD1
CDR3: CASSPGQGPEKLFF

V: TRBV6-5
J: TRBJ1-1
D: TRBD1
CDR3: CASSSGGMRTEAFF